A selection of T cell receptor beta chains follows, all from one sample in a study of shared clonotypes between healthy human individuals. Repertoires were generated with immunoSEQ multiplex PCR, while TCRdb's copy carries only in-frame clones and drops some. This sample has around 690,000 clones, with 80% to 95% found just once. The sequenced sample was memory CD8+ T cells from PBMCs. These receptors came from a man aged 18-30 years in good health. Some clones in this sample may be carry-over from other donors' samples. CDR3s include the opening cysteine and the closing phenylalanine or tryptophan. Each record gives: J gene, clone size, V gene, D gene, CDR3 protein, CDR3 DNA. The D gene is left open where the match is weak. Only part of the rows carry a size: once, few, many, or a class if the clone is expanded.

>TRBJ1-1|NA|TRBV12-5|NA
CASGSPYSPEAFF
TGTGCTAGTGGTTCCCCGTACAGCCCGGAGGCTTTCTTT
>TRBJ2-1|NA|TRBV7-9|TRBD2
CASSLVVGAGTNEQFF
TGTGCCAGCAGCTTAGTGGTTGGAGCGGGAACGAATGAGCAGTTCTTC
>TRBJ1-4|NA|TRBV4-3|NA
CASSQDRRFWEKLFF
TGCGCCAGCAGCCAAGATCGCCGGTTTTGGGAAAAACTGTTTTTT
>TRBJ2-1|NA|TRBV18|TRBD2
CASSPPSLAGVYNEQFF
TGTGCCAGCTCACCACCCTCTCTAGCGGGCGTATACAATGAGCAGTTCTTC
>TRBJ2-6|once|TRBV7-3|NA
CASRARESGHGRDAGANVLTF
TGTGCCAGCAGGGCGAGGGAATCTGGGCATGGGCGGGATGCTGGGGCCAACGTCCTGACTTTC
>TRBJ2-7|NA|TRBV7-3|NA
CASSLASVGPYEQYF
TGTGCCAGCAGCTTAGCGTCCGTGGGACCCTACGAGCAGTACTTC
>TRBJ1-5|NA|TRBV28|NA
CASSPVGPNQPQHF
TGTGCCAGCAGTCCGGTAGGGCCCAATCAGCCCCAGCATTTT
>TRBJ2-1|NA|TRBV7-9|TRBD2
CASSSQREVLLDEQFF
TGTGCCAGCAGCTCCCAGCGGGAGGTTCTATTAGATGAGCAGTTCTTC
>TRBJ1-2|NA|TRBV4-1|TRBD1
CASSQDRGVFYGYTF
TGCGCCAGCAGCCAAGACAGGGGGGTCTTCTATGGCTACACCTTC
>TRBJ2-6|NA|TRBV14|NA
CASSQALPPGANVLTF
TGTGCCAGCAGCCAAGCCCTCCCCCCTGGGGCCAACGTCCTGACTTTC
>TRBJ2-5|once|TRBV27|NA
CASSSRGDPLETQYF
TGTGCCAGCAGTAGCAGAGGGGACCCCCTCGAGACCCAGTACTTC
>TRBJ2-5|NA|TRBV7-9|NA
CASSLGSMEQYF
TGTGCCAGCAGCTTAGGGTCCATGGAGCAGTACTTC
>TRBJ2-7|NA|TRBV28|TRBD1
CASRRDRGVEQYF
TGTGCCAGCAGACGGGACAGGGGGGTCGAGCAGTACTTC
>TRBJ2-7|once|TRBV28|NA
CASSFAGPYEQYF
TGTGCCAGCAGTTTCGCAGGGCCCTACGAGCAGTACTTC
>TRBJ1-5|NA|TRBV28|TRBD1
CASSLWVGGQAEASQHF
TGTGCCAGCAGTTTATGGGTTGGGGGACAGGCGGAAGCGTCCCAGCATTTT
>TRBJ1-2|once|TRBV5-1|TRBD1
CASGGQGGLGYGYTF
TGCGCCAGCGGAGGACAGGGAGGATTGGGCTATGGCTACACCTTC
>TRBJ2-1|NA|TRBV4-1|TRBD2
CASSLGLAGLKNEQFF
TGCGCCAGCAGCCTAGGACTAGCGGGACTTAAGAATGAGCAGTTCTTC
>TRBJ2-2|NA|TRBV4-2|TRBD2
CASSQDGAGGLSGELFF
TGTGCCAGCAGCCAAGATGGGGCGGGAGGGCTTTCCGGGGAGCTGTTTTTT
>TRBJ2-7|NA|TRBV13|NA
CASSLEPTGVGEQYF
TGTGCCAGCAGCTTAGAACCGACTGGGGTTGGGGAGCAGTACTTC
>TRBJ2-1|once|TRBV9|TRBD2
CASSVARLAILDEQFF
TGTGCCAGCAGCGTAGCTAGACTAGCAATATTAGATGAGCAGTTCTTC
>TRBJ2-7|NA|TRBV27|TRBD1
CASSLSPGTGSDEQYF
TGTGCCAGCAGTTTATCTCCCGGGACAGGGTCCGACGAGCAGTACTTC
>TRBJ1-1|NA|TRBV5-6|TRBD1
CASSWVQGAGEAFF
TGTGCCAGCAGCTGGGTACAGGGGGCGGGTGAAGCTTTCTTT
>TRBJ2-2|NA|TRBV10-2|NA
CASWGRGGTGELFF
TGCGCCAGCTGGGGCAGGGGTGGTACCGGGGAGCTGTTTTTT
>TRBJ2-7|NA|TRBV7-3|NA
CASSLNTRSTEQYF
TGTGCCAGCAGCTTAAACACACGTTCAACCGAGCAGTACTTC
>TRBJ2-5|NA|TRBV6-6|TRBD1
CASFGTGGEETQYF
TGTGCCAGCTTCGGGACAGGGGGCGAAGAGACCCAGTACTTC
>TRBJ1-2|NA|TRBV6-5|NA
CACQTLNYGYTF
TGTGCCTGTCAGACCTTAAACTATGGCTACACCTTC
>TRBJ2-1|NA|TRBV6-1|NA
CASSRTVSYNEQFF
TGTGCCAGCAGTAGGACGGTCTCCTACAATGAGCAGTTCTTC
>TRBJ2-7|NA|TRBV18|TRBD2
CASSPLREGTYEQYF
TGTGCCAGCTCACCATTGCGGGAGGGGACCTACGAGCAGTACTTC
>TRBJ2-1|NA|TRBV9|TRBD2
CASSVGGTSHEQFF
TGTGCCAGCAGCGTAGGGGGGACTAGCCATGAGCAGTTCTTC
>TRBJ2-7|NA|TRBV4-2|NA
CASSQGVANNEQYF
TGTGCCAGCAGCCAAGGGGTGGCGAACAACGAGCAGTACTTC
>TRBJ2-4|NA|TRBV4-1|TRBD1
CASSQWGQGGFIQYF
TGCGCCAGCAGCCAATGGGGACAGGGCGGGTTCATTCAGTACTTC
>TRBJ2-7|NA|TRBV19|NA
CASSIDSYEQYF
TGTGCCAGTAGTATAGATTCTTACGAGCAGTACTTC
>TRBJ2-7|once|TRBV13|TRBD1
CASSLRDSPYEQYF
TGTGCCAGCAGCTTGAGGGACAGCCCCTACGAGCAGTACTTC
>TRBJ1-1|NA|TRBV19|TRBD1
CASSIGAGGSGTEAFF
TGTGCCAGTAGTATAGGGGCAGGGGGCAGTGGCACTGAAGCTTTCTTT
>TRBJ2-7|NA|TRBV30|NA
CASGPSYEQYF
TGTGCCTCCGGGCCCTCATACGAGCAGTACTTC
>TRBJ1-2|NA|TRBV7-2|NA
CASSLKYPFSGYTF
TGTGCCAGCAGCTTAAAATACCCCTTTAGTGGCTACACCTTC
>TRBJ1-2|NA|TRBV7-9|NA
CASSPSGRRDGYTF
TGTGCCAGCAGCCCCTCCGGGAGGAGGGATGGCTACACCTTC
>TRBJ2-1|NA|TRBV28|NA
CASSLLRQDDEQFF
TGTGCCAGCAGTTTATTACGACAGGACGATGAGCAGTTCTTC
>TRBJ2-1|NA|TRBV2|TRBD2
CASSWTSSFEQFF
TGTGCCAGCAGTTGGACTAGTAGCTTTGAGCAGTTCTTC
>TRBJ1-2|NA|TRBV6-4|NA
CASSPGPNMNYGYTF
TGTGCCAGCAGTCCCGGGCCGAATATGAACTATGGCTACACCTTC
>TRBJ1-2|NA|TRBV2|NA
CASRQGRGNYGYTF
TGTGCCAGCAGACAGGGCCGGGGTAACTATGGCTACACCTTC
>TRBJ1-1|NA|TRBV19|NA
CASSHLTDWGRDDTEAFF
TGTGCCAGTAGTCATCTGACGGATTGGGGTCGGGACGACACTGAAGCTTTCTTT
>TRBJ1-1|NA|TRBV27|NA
CASSLRAGVYTEAFF
TGTGCCAGCAGTTTACGGGCAGGGGTTTACACTGAAGCTTTCTTT